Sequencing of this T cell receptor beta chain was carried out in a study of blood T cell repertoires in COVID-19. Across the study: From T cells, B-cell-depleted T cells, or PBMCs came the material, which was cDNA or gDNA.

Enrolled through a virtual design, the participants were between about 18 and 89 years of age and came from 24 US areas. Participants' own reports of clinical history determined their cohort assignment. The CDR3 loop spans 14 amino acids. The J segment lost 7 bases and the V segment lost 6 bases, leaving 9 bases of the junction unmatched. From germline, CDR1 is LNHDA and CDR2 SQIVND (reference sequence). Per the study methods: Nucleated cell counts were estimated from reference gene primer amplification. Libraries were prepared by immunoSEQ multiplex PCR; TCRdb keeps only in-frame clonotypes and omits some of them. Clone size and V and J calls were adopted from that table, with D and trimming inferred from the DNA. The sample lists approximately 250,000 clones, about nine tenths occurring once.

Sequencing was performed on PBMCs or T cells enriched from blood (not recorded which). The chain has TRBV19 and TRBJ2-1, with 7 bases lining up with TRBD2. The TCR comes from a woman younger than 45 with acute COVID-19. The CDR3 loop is CASRVGGTWNEQFF. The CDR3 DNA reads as TGTGCCAGTAGGGTGGGAGGGACCTGGAATGAGCAGTTCTTC.